Below, 12 T cell receptor beta chains from the same sample are listed, as sequenced in a study of prognosis after radiotherapy for stage I lung cancer (dated by TCRdb to about 2021). TCRdb lists the instrument as Illumina HiSeq 3000. Two rounds of multiplex PCR were used to amplify the TCR beta CDR3 region from genomic DNA. The first PCR round used primers specific to each TRBV and TRBJ gene, and the primer sequences were filed in Chinese patent CN105087789A. Through fastp at Q25 and MiXCR, TCRdb rebuilt clones from the public reads, retaining in-frame beta chains. Each entry merges the rows of one CDR3 protein and shows their most common DNA and genes. This sample holds some 35,000 distinct CDR3 sequences; less than 40% were observed only once. Together, the top ten hold roughly 17% of the sample. Sequenced material: PBMCs, taken before or after stereotactic body radiation therapy (not recorded which). These receptor sequences come from a donor over 45 with non-small cell lung cancer.

This clonotype was seen repeatedly, ten times or more. The rearrangement joins TRBV5-5 to TRBJ2-7; TRBD1 is a possible D gene (6 bases). The CDR3 consists of 14 residues. Trimming pared 4 bases from V and 2 bases from J, leaving 13 bases between. Germline-derived CDR1 and CDR2 are SGHKS and YYEKEE (reference sequence). CDR3 region: CASSLGAEPYEQYF. The CDR3, as DNA: TGTGCCAGCAGCCTGGGGGCAGAGCCCTACGAGCAGTACTTC. Together with reference TRBV5-5 and TRBJ2-7, the CDR3 gives the full variable domain: DAGVTQSPTHLIKTRGQQVTLRCSPISGHKSVSWYQQVLGQGPQFIFQYYEKEERGRGNFPDRFSARQFPNYSSELNVNALLLGDSALYLCASSLGAEPYEQYFGPGTRLTVT.

In regard to this clonotype: Given a far larger clone just one base away, this is likely a sequencing read error. The gene calls are TRBV6-2 or TRBV6-3 and TRBJ2-2, with D uncertain. This CDR3 comprises 14 residues. Germline V lookup: CDR1 MNHEY, CDR2 SVGEGT. V lost 5 bases and J 3 bases, leaving 10 bases between the germline ends. CDR3 region: CASSRRRDTGELFF. In DNA form, the CDR3 reads TGTGCCAGCAGTCGACGACGGGACACCGGGGAGCTGTTTTTT.

This clonotype was counted between two and nine times. The rearrangement joins TRBV28 to TRBJ1-1; D ambiguous. With 6 bases removed from V and 0 bases from J, the gap between germline ends came to 11 bases. CDR1 MDHEN and CDR2 SYDVKM come from the germline V gene. This CDR3 is built from 14 residues. The CDR3 coding sequence is TGTGCCAGCAGCAGAGACAAAGTGAACACTGAAGCTTTCTTT. Its translation: CASSRDKVNTEAFF.

To note about this clonotype: This likely traces to a read error, being one base from a far larger clone. The rearrangement uses TRBV6-2 or TRBV6-3 and TRBJ1-1; perhaps TRBD1 as D (6 bases). Trimming shortened V by 1 base and J by 1 base, and 10 bases separated the two germline ends. CDR1 and CDR2 (germline): MNHEY, SVGEGT. The CDR3 is 15 residues long. The CDR3, as DNA: TGTGCCAGCAGTTACTGGGGGGGCGGGAACACTGAAGCTTTCTTT. This translates into CASSYWGGGNTEAFF.

In regard to this clonotype: A far larger clone differs by one base, so this is likely a read error. The genes are TRBV6-5 and TRBJ2-1; D not resolved. CDR1 and CDR2 (germline): MNHEY, SVGAGI. The V end lost 5 bases, the J end lost 4 bases, and 12 bases lay between the germline ends. This CDR3 contains 14 residues. CDR3 DNA sequence: TGTGCCAGCAGTGACAACATGGATTACAATGAGCAGTTCTTC. Its protein product is CASSDNMDYNEQFF.

This clonotype has at least ten counts. This chain uses TRBV11-2 with TRBJ2-3; D is undetermined. The CDR3 length is 15 residues. Germline CDR1 is SGHAT and CDR2 is FQNNGV. Trimming pared 0 bases from V and 0 bases from J, leaving 7 bases between. DNA of the CDR3: TGTGCCAGCAGCTTAGATCGGCTAAGCACAGATACGCAGTATTTT. Translating gives CASSLDRLSTDTQYF.

The sample holds many counts of this clonotype. This rearrangement joins TRBV20-1 to TRBJ2-6; D is ambiguous. The V and J ends lost 3 bases and 0 bases respectively, with 6 bases between them. Germline V lookup: CDR1 DFQATT, CDR2 SNEGSKA (reference sequence). The CDR3 loop spans 14 amino acids. As DNA, the CDR3 is TGCAGTGCTAGGCCTTTCTCTGGGGCCAACGTCCTGACTTTC. Translated: CSARPFSGANVLTF.

This clonotype was found many times. This chain connects TRBV20-1 to TRBJ2-5; 8 nucleotides align to TRBD2. Germline V gene sequence: CDR1 DFQATT, CDR2 SNEGSKA (reference sequence). V was pared by 0 bases and J by 4 bases, with 4 bases of the junction left unmatched. The CDR3 loop spans 14 amino acids. The CDR3 nucleotides are TGCAGTGCTAGAGATACGGGAGGGATAGAGACCCAGTACTTC. As protein: CSARDTGGIETQYF.

This clonotype was seen ten or more times. The chain employs TRBV4-1 and TRBJ1-1, with D unclear. The CDR3 covers 14 residues. With 7 bases removed from V and 0 bases from J, the gap between germline ends came to 12 bases. Germline V gene lookup returns CDR1 MGHRA and CDR2 YSYEKL. The CDR3 region is CASNSVGVNTEAFF. CDR3 DNA: TGCGCCAGCAACTCCGTCGGCGTGAACACTGAAGCTTTCTTT.

At least ten counts were recorded for this clonotype. The chain is built from TRBV7-9 and TRBJ1-2; D is possibly TRBD1 (6 bases). V lost 4 bases and J 8 bases, leaving 14 bases between the germline ends. Germline CDR1 and CDR2: SEHNR and FQNEAQ (reference sequence). There are 13 residues in the CDR3. CDR3 region: CASSSAGVDGYTF. The CDR3 DNA follows: TGTGCCAGCAGCTCAGCAGGGGTAGACGGCTACACCTTC.

This clonotype has a count of ten or more. The J gene is TRBJ2-5, the V gene TRBV20-1; 7 bases line up with TRBD2. This CDR3 region has 14 residues. Germline assignment: CDR1 DFQATT and CDR2 SNEGSKA (reference sequence). Trimming at V came to 1 base and at J to 5 bases, leaving 7 bases not matched to a gene. In DNA form, the CDR3 reads TGCAGTGCTAGAGTTACAAGCGGGGTTGAGACCCAGTACTTC. Encoded protein: CSARVTSGVETQYF.

This clonotype was observed a few times. This may stem from a read error, because a much larger clone lies one nucleotide away. The chain couples TRBV12-3 or TRBV12-4 to TRBJ2-2; the D is unclear. The CDR3 length is 11 residues. V lost 4 bases, J lost 10 bases, and 7 bases lay in between. As DNA, the CDR3 is TGTGCCAGCAGTTCAGCCGTGGAGCTGTTTTTT. Translation gives CASSSAVELFF.